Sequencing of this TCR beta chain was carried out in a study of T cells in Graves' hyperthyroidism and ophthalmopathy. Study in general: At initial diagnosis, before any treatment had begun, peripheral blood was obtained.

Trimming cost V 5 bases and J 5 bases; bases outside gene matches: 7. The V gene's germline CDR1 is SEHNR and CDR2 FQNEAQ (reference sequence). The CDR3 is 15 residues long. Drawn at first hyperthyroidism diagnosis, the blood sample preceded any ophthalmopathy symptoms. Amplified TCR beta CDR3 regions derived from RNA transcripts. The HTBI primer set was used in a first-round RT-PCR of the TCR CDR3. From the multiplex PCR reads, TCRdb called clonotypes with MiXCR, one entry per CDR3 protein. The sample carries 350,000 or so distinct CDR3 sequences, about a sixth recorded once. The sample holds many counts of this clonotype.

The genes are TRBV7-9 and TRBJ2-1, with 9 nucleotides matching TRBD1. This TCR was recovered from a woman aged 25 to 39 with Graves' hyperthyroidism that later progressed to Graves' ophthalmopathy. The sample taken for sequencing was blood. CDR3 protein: CASSHRTGVNNEQFF. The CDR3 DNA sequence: TGTGCCAGCAGCCACCGGACAGGGGTCAACAATGAGCAGTTCTTC. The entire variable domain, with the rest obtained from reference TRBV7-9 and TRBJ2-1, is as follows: DTGVSQNPRHKITKRGQNVTFRCDPISEHNRLYWYRQTLGQGPEFLTYFQNEAQLEKSRLLSDRFSAERPKGSFSTLEIQRTEQGDSAMYLCASSHRTGVNNEQFFGPGTRLTVL.